Listed here is a single TCR beta chain. The data are from a study of blood T cell repertoires in COVID-19. Here immunoSEQ multiplex PCR was the method, and the copy in TCRdb shows in-frame clones only, minus some. The table lists under 300,000 clones, more than 85% of them singletons, with around 1.6% in the top ten. This sequence originates from a woman in her 50s who had recovered from COVID-19. Material for sequencing was PBMCs or T cells enriched from blood (not recorded which).

The DNA for the CDR3 is TGTGCCAGCTCACCGGGGACAGGGGGTTCCTACGAGCAGTACTTC. Translated, it gives CASSPGTGGSYEQYF. V and J are TRBV18 and TRBJ2-7; 11 nucleotides align to TRBD1. Per germline, CDR1 KGHSH and CDR2 LQKENI. CDR3 length equals 15 residues. Trimming removed 3 bases from V and 1 base from J; junction bases left unmatched: 2.